This entry concerns a single T cell receptor (beta chain). The antigen remains unidentified. CDR1 and CDR2 from the germline V gene are MDHEN and SYDVKM. The CDR3 contains 14 residues. V gave up 5 bases and J gave up 6 bases, with 16 bases separating them. The sample comes from a study of cytomegalovirus exposure and HLA in healthy donors. Regarding the study as a whole: An analysis that came later showed most CMV-associated TCR beta chains appearing HLA-restricted.

Use of 60 Vbeta and 13 Jbeta primers characterized the PCR. Repertoires were generated with immunoSEQ multiplex PCR, while TCRdb's copy carries only in-frame clones and drops some. There are approximately 190,000 clones in the sample; 60% to 80% occur only once, and over 2% lies in the top ten. Healthy bone marrow donors made up the donor group. The TCR sequence derives from a woman in her twenties or thirties in good health and CMV-seropositive. The chain recombines TRBV28 with TRBJ1-1; no clear D. The source material was PBMCs. CDR3 sequence: CASSLRRGSPEAFF. DNA for the CDR3: TGTGCCAGCAGTCTACGGCGGGGTAGCCCTGAAGCTTTCTTT.